A single sample gave rise to the 32 T cell receptor beta chains below, sequenced in a study of blood T cells in healthy people across ages (dated by TCRdb to 2014 to 2015). Library method: 5' RACE. The sequencer listed for this sample is Illumina HiSeq 2500. A second 7 to 11 cycle PCR used a sample-barcoded 5' primer and a J-beta primer mix. The raw public data were reprocessed by TCRdb itself: fastp quality trimming at Q25, MiXCR clonotype calling, in-frame beta chains only. When rows share a CDR3 protein, they turn into one entry using the most common DNA and genes. The sample table contains a few hundred thousand distinct CDR3 sequences; only one count was recorded for 27% of them. The top ten constitute roughly 18% of the sample. The source material was blood. The receptors shown here come from a woman in her 70s in good health.

This clonotype came up once. The chain has TRBV6-5 and TRBJ2-5, with a possible D match to TRBD2 (6 bases). The CDR3 spans 14 residues. Germline V gene sequence: CDR1 MNHEY, CDR2 SVGAGI. V lost 0 bases and J 3 bases, leaving 8 bases between the germline ends. The CDR3 DNA follows: TGTGCCAGCAGTTACTCTGGGGGGAAAGAGACCCAGTACTTC. Protein product: CASSYSGGKETQYF.

The CDR3 is CAISDRATTEAFF. CDR3 nucleotide sequence: TGTGCCATCAGTGACAGGGCGACCACTGAAGCTTTCTTT. V gene TRBV10-3 combines with J gene TRBJ1-1, with a possible D match to TRBD1 (5 bases). Germline V gene lookup returns CDR1 ENHRY and CDR2 SYGVKD. V was pared by 3 bases and J by 4 bases, with 9 bases between. The CDR3 is 13 residues long.

A remark on this clonotype: The germline gene is not matched at one end of the junction; a read error may be the cause. The chain carries TRBV7-9 and TRBJ1-4; TRBD1 might be the D (5 bases). Germline V CDR1 and CDR2: SEHNR, FQNEAQ (reference sequence). This CDR3 region has 16 residues. The CDR3 spells CVSSSRGTATNEKLFF. For the CDR3, the DNA is TGTGTCAGCAGCAGTCGTGGGACTGCAACTAATGAAAAACTGTTTTTT. Looking up the rest from reference TRBV7-9 and TRBJ1-4 gives the full variable domain: DTGVSQNPRHKITKRGQNVTFRCDPISEHNRLYWYRQTLGQGPEFLTYFQNEAQLEKSRLLSDRFSAERPKGSFSTLEIQRTEQGDSAMYLCVSSSRGTATNEKLFFGSGTQLSVL.

This clonotype was observed a few times. The rearrangement uses TRBV7-2 and TRBJ1-6, with D perhaps TRBD1 (5 bases). The length of the CDR3 is 13 residues. The V and J ends lost 5 bases and 13 bases respectively, with 15 bases between them. Germline CDR1 SGHTA, CDR2 FQGNSA. As DNA, the CDR3 is TGTGCCAGCAGCCTCCGACAGTCAACCCCCCTCCACTTT. This codes for CASSLRQSTPLHF.

The rearrangement uses TRBV20-1 and TRBJ2-1; 13 bases match TRBD2. With 6 bases clipped from V and 8 bases from J, the junction kept 7 bases outside the gene matches. Germline CDR1 DFQATT, CDR2 SNEGSKA (reference sequence). This CDR3 has 14 residues. This chain's CDR3 is CSALGLAGIDEQFF. The CDR3 nucleotides read TGCAGTGCCCTGGGACTAGCGGGAATCGATGAGCAGTTCTTC.

The chain combines TRBV24-1 with TRBJ2-3; 8 bases agree with TRBD1. Germline lookup yields CDR1 KGHDR and CDR2 SFDVKD. V was clipped by 4 bases and J by 6 bases; unmatched bases: 11. The CDR3 is 16 residues long. The CDR3, as DNA: TGTGCCACCAGTGACCACCACTGGCAGGGGGCTGATACGCAGTATTTT. It specifies CATSDHHWQGADTQYF.

The V and J genes are TRBV10-3 and TRBJ1-5; D call uncertain. The CDR3 sequence is 12 residues long. Trimming took off 3 bases at V and 4 bases at J, with 4 bases between the two ends. Germline CDR1 is ENHRY and CDR2 is SYGVKD. The DNA for the CDR3 is TGTGCCATCAGTGACTCTAATCAGCCCCAGCATTTT. Translated, it gives CAISDSNQPQHF.

The chain joins TRBV10-3 to TRBJ1-4; tentative D call: TRBD1 (5 bases). In germline, CDR1 is ENHRY, CDR2 SYGVKD. CDR3 length: 12 residues. The germline V and J ends were trimmed by 0 bases and 10 bases, with 6 bases remaining between them. The CDR3 here is CAISESGGKLFF. As DNA, the CDR3 is TGTGCCATCAGTGAGTCCGGGGGAAAACTGTTTTTT.

The table lists this clonotype with many counts. This chain links TRBV6-2 or TRBV6-3 with TRBJ1-2; the D is unclear. Germline CDR1 is MNHEY and CDR2 is SVGEGT. With 6 bases removed from V and 5 bases from J, the gap between germline ends came to 13 bases. The CDR3 covers 13 residues. CDR3 DNA sequence: TGTGCCAGCAGGCTGGCCTCCACATATGGCTACACCTTC. The encoded protein is CASRLASTYGYTF.

This clonotype turned up a few times. The rearrangement joins TRBV24-1 to TRBJ2-7; D remains ambiguous. Trimming took 3 bases from V and 2 from J, leaving 10 bases between them. The CDR3 length is 14 residues. CDR1 is KGHDR and CDR2 is SFDVKD in the germline V gene. CDR3 coding DNA: TGTGCCACCAGTGATGCAGTTTTACCCTACGAGCAGTACTTC. Encoded protein: CATSDAVLPYEQYF.

This clonotype turned up a few times. CDR3 sequence: CASSPKQGYSYEQYF. As DNA, the CDR3 is TGTGCCAGCAGTCCAAAACAGGGGTACTCCTACGAGCAGTACTTC. The chain recombines TRBV27 with TRBJ2-7; 7 bases agree with TRBD1. This CDR3 has 15 residues. Germline V gene lookup returns CDR1 MNHEY and CDR2 SMNVEV (reference sequence). V dropped 5 bases and J dropped 0; count of bases not matched to a gene: 7.

The chain has TRBV7-3 and TRBJ1-5; no reliable D call. This CDR3 is 13 amino acids long. CDR1 and CDR2 (germline): SGHTA, FQGTGA. Between the trimmed V and J ends, which lost 0 bases and 7 bases, there was a span of 7 bases. CDR3 nucleotides: TGTGCCAGCAGCTTAACAAAGGGACAGCCCCAGCATTTT. It codes for CASSLTKGQPQHF.

The rearrangement links TRBV4-3 to TRBJ2-3; perhaps TRBD2 as D (6 bases). Germline V CDR1 and CDR2: LGHNA, YSLEER. V lost 1 base and J 6 bases, leaving 8 bases between the germline ends. The CDR3 sequence is 13 residues long. The CDR3 sequence is CASSQGRADTQYF. The CDR3 DNA reads TGCGCCAGCAGCCAAGGGAGGGCGGATACGCAGTATTTT.

The chain carries TRBV6-6 and TRBJ2-1; no reliable D call. TRBJ2-7 explains the end of the DNA better; the J call may be wrong. The germline V gene encodes CDR1 MNHNY and CDR2 SVGAGI (reference sequence). The length of the CDR3 is 13 residues. DNA for the CDR3: TGTGCCAGCACCCCTGAGAGCTCCTACGAGCAGTACTTC. Translating gives CASTPESSYEQYF.

There are a few counts of this clonotype. The chain employs TRBV18 and TRBJ2-5; D is possibly TRBD2 (6 bases). This CDR3 contains 12 residues. V gave up 4 bases and J gave up 3 bases, with 6 bases separating them. Germline lookup yields CDR1 KGHSH and CDR2 LQKENI. As DNA, the CDR3 is TGTGCCAGCTCACGGGGGGAAGAGACCCAGTACTTC. Translated: CASSRGEETQYF. The whole variable domain, filled in from reference TRBV18 and TRBJ2-5, reads NAGVMQNPRHLVRRRGQEARLRCSPMKGHSHVYWYRQLPEEGLKFMVYLQKENIIDESGMPKERFSAEFPKEGPSILRIQQVVRGDSAAYFCASSRGEETQYFGPGTRLLVL.

This clonotype was seen only a few times. This chain uses TRBV12-5 with TRBJ2-1; unclear D gene. Between the trimmed V and J ends, which lost 7 bases and 0 bases, there was a span of 10 bases. CDR1 is LGHNT, CDR2 FRNRAP, per germline. The CDR3 runs 14 residues. The CDR3 loop is CASVQGNSYNEQFF. Here the CDR3 DNA reads TGTGCTAGTGTCCAAGGAAACTCCTACAATGAGCAGTTCTTC.

This clonotype has a handful of counts. This rearrangement joins TRBV7-2 to TRBJ2-7; D is uncertain. CDR3 size: 13 residues. Germline CDR1 SGHTA, CDR2 FQGNSA. V lost 1 base, J lost 3 bases, and 7 bases lay in between. The CDR3 reads CASSLGRHYEQYF. The CDR3 nucleotides read TGTGCCAGCAGCTTAGGGCGGCACTACGAGCAGTACTTC.

This clonotype was found a few times. This CDR3 reads CASSGQVQTEAFF. Written as DNA, the CDR3 is TGTGCCAGCAGTGGACAGGTACAAACTGAAGCTTTCTTT. The gene calls are TRBV2 and TRBJ1-1, with TRBD1 as a possible D gene (6 bases). The germline V gene encodes CDR1 SNHLY and CDR2 FYNNEI. The germline V and J ends were trimmed by 4 bases and 5 bases, with 11 bases remaining between them. The CDR3 sequence is 13 residues long. The whole variable domain, remainder taken from reference TRBV2 and TRBJ1-1, is EPEVTQTPSHQVTQMGQEVILRCVPISNHLYFYWYRQILGQKVEFLVSFYNNEISEKSEIFDDQFSVERPDGSNFTLKIRSTKLEDSAMYFCASSGQVQTEAFFGQGTRLTVV.

This clonotype has at least ten counts. This chain uses TRBV20-1 with TRBJ2-7; 9 bases fit TRBD2. After removal of 1 base from V and 4 bases from J, the junction contained 8 bases not matched to a gene. Germline V gene sequence: CDR1 DFQATT, CDR2 SNEGSKA (reference sequence). CDR3 length equals 15 residues. The CDR3 DNA reads TGCAGTGCTAGAGTTGCCGGCGGGGGGGTGTACGAGCAGTACTTC. As protein: CSARVAGGGVYEQYF.

The chain combines TRBV29-1 with TRBJ1-1, with 7 positions matching TRBD1. The CDR3 is 15 residues long. In germline, CDR1 is SQVTM, CDR2 ANQGSEA. J gave up 5 bases and V 2 bases, and 11 bases lay outside the gene matches. The CDR3 loop is CSVETPDRVRTEAFF. The CDR3 DNA reads TGCAGCGTTGAAACGCCAGACAGGGTTCGAACTGAAGCTTTCTTT.

This rearrangement joins TRBV4-3 to TRBJ2-3, with 7 bases aligning to TRBD1. The CDR3 extends over 14 amino acids. Trimming at V came to 4 bases and at J to 2 bases, leaving 3 bases not matched to a gene. Germline V gene sequence: CDR1 LGHNA, CDR2 YSLEER. CDR3 loop: CASSPGQATDTQYF. The CDR3 region has the DNA TGCGCCAGCAGCCCCGGACAGGCCACAGATACGCAGTATTTT.

This clonotype was counted only a few times. This rearrangement joins TRBV29-1 to TRBJ2-3; D is ambiguous. Germline CDR1 reads SQVTM; CDR2 reads ANQGSEA. The length of the CDR3 is 13 residues. V lost 7 bases to trimming and J lost 0 bases, with 11 bases between them. The CDR3 nucleotides read TGCAGCGGAACGCCGACCAGCACAGATACGCAGTATTTT. Amino acids: CSGTPTSTDTQYF.

The table lists this clonotype with a few counts. In nucleotides, the CDR3 is TGTGCCAGCAGTCTCGGAGGGACAGGGGATAGAAACACCATATATTTT. Its protein product is CASSLGGTGDRNTIYF. The chain links TRBV12-3 or TRBV12-4 to TRBJ1-3; 10 bases are shared with TRBD1. The CDR3 runs to 16 residues. Trimming cost V 5 bases and J 5 bases; bases outside gene matches: 9.

The chain employs TRBV6-1 and TRBJ2-2; TRBD1 matches at 10 bases. The CDR3 totals 17 residues. CDR1 is MNHNS and CDR2 is SASEGT in the germline V gene. Unmatched junction bases numbered 11, after V lost 5 bases and J lost 5 bases. The CDR3 sequence: CASSPRDRGGGTGELFF. CDR3 nucleotide sequence: TGTGCCAGCAGTCCACGGGACAGGGGAGGAGGGACCGGGGAGCTGTTTTTT.

This clonotype has a handful of counts. This chain uses TRBV18 with TRBJ1-1; TRBD1 matches 7 bases. The germline V gene has CDR1 KGHSH and CDR2 LQKENI. Trimming cost V 5 bases and J 7 bases; bases outside gene matches: 7. This CDR3 has 13 amino acids. CDR3 residues: CASSTDRVSEAFF. The DNA for the CDR3 is TGTGCCAGCTCAACCGACAGGGTCAGTGAAGCTTTCTTT.

In this sample, this clonotype turned up many times. The CDR3 spells CASSQADSTQYF. CDR3 bases: TGTGCCAGCAGCCAAGCAGACAGTACCCAGTACTTC. The chain has TRBV3-1 and TRBJ2-5, with TRBD1 as a possible D gene (5 bases). Trimming took off 1 base at V and 8 bases at J, with 8 bases between the two ends. Per the germline V gene, CDR1 is LGHDT and CDR2 is YNNKEL (reference sequence). The CDR3 has 12 residues.

This clonotype has more than one count but fewer than ten. The chain joins TRBV6-1 to TRBJ2-7; D is ambiguous. The V end was cut by 11 bases, the J end by 1 base, with 15 bases between. This CDR3 is built from 13 residues. Germline-derived CDR1 and CDR2 are MNHNS and SASEGT. CDR3 nucleotide sequence: TGTGCCCTTCGGGCACTACCTTCCTACGAGCAGTACTTC. Its protein product is CALRALPSYEQYF.

This clonotype was counted many times. The chain is built from TRBV7-2 and TRBJ1-4, with TRBD1 matching 9 bases. Unmatched junction bases numbered 5, after V lost 5 bases and J lost 7 bases. The CDR3 consists of 14 residues. Germline values: CDR1 SGHTA, CDR2 FQGNSA. The CDR3 DNA is TGTGCCAGCAGCCTACAGGGGGCTGGTGAAAAACTGTTTTTT. This encodes CASSLQGAGEKLFF.

This clonotype has more than one count but fewer than ten. The chain joins TRBV7-2 to TRBJ1-1, with D uncertain. V was pared by 3 bases and J by 5 bases, with 10 bases between. Per the germline V gene, CDR1 is SGHTA and CDR2 is FQGNSA. The length of the CDR3 is 13 residues. DNA of the CDR3: TGTGCCAGCAGCTTTACCCCGGGAACTGAAGCTTTCTTT. It encodes CASSFTPGTEAFF. Combining the CDR3 with reference TRBV7-2 and TRBJ1-1 gives the whole variable domain GAGVSQSPSNKVTEKGKDVELRCDPISGHTALYWYRQSLGQGLEFLIYFQGNSAPDKSGLPSDRFSAERTGGSVSTLTIQRTQQEDSAVYLCASSFTPGTEAFFGQGTRLTVV.

This clonotype came up a few times. At one end the junction does not follow the germline gene, possibly because of a read error. J is TRBJ2-1 and V is TRBV14, with TRBD2 as a possible D gene (6 bases). Per germline, CDR1 SGHDN and CDR2 FVKESK. This CDR3 has 13 amino acids. DNA of the CDR3: TGTGCCAGCAGCCAACCTACCGGACTAAATGGGGTATTC. It codes for CASSQPTGLNGVF. Together with reference TRBV14 and TRBJ2-1, the CDR3 gives the full variable domain: EAGVTQFPSHSVIEKGQTVTLRCDPISGHDNLYWYRRVMGKEIKFLLHFVKESKQDESGMPNNRFLAERTGGTYSTLKVQPAELEDSGVYFCASSQPTGLNGVFGPGTRLTVL.

The J gene is TRBJ2-5, the V gene TRBV20-1; D perhaps matches TRBD2 (6 bases). Germline CDR1 reads DFQATT; CDR2 reads SNEGSKA (reference sequence). Trimming cost V 3 bases and J 1 base, with 15 bases left between them. The CDR3 covers 15 residues. CDR3 sequence: CSARAAREGQETQYF. For the CDR3, the DNA is TGCAGTGCTAGGGCTGCGCGGGAAGGCCAAGAGACCCAGTACTTC.

This clonotype showed up many times. V gene TRBV7-9 combines with J gene TRBJ1-6; 11 bases match TRBD1. Germline-derived CDR1 and CDR2 are SEHNR and FQNEAQ (reference sequence). This CDR3 contains 14 residues. Unmatched junction bases numbered 3, after V lost 5 bases and J lost 9 bases. CDR3 nucleotide sequence: TGTGCCAGCAGCCCGGGACAGGGGGGTTCACCCCTCCACTTT. Amino acid sequence: CASSPGQGGSPLHF.